Shown below are 17 T cell receptor beta chains from a single sample sequenced in a study of T cells in Graves' hyperthyroidism and ophthalmopathy. RNA transcripts yielded amplified TCR beta CDR3 regions. In the first-round RT-PCR of the TCR CDR3, the HTBI primer set was used. TCRdb re-derived calls from the multiplex PCR reads in MiXCR, one entry per CDR3 protein. Of a few hundred thousand distinct CDR3 sequences detected, about 18% appear once; the ten largest clones hold 35% to 50%. Sequencing was done on a sample of blood. These receptors were obtained from a man aged 40-49 years with Graves' hyperthyroidism.

This clonotype appeared many times. In nucleotides, the CDR3 is TGTGCCAGCAGCGTACGACAGGGGGGGACCTACAATGAGCAGTTCTTC. The encoded protein is CASSVRQGGTYNEQFF. This chain joins TRBV9 and TRBJ2-1, with 9 bases aligning to TRBD1. Germline V gene data show CDR1 as SGDLS and CDR2 as YYNGEE. The length of the CDR3 is 16 residues. V was pared by 1 base and J by 2 bases, with 4 bases of the junction left unmatched. Drawing the rest from reference TRBV9 and TRBJ2-1, the complete variable domain is DSGVTQTPKHLITATGQRVTLRCSPRSGDLSVYWYQQSLDQGLQFLIQYYNGEERAKGNILERFSAQQFPDLHSELNLSSLELGDSALYFCASSVRQGGTYNEQFFGPGTRLTVL.

This clonotype was observed a handful of times. This rearrangement joins TRBV19 to TRBJ2-3, with 9 bases fitting TRBD1. CDR1 and CDR2 from the germline V gene are LNHDA and SQIVND (reference sequence). The V gene end was trimmed by 4 bases and the J gene end by 0 bases; junction bases not matched to a gene: 2. This CDR3 spans 15 amino acids. The CDR3 sequence is CASSNRGLSTDTQYF. The CDR3 DNA is TGTGCCAGTAGTAACAGGGGGCTAAGCACAGATACGCAGTATTTT.

In this sample, this clonotype turned up many times. The V gene is TRBV28, the J gene TRBJ1-4; D remains ambiguous. The CDR3 loop spans 17 amino acids. From germline, CDR1 is MDHEN and CDR2 SYDVKM. With 7 bases removed from V and 0 bases from J, the gap between germline ends came to 18 bases. This CDR3 reads CASTKRAWAATNEKLFF. In nucleotides, the CDR3 is TGTGCCAGCACCAAAAGGGCGTGGGCGGCAACTAATGAAAAACTGTTTTTT. The full variable domain, rest sourced from reference TRBV28 and TRBJ1-4, is DVKVTQSSRYLVKRTGEKVFLECVQDMDHENMFWYRQDPGLGLRLIYFSYDVKMKEKGDIPEGYSVSREKKERFSLILESASTNQTSMYLCASTKRAWAATNEKLFFGSGTQLSVL.

In its sample, this clonotype was seen many times. The V and J genes are TRBV20-1 and TRBJ1-1; a weak D match, TRBD1 (6 bases). The CDR3 totals 15 residues. V was cut by 5 bases and J by 1 base, with 17 bases left in between. Germline CDR1 DFQATT, CDR2 SNEGSKA (reference sequence). The CDR3 DNA reads TGCAGTGCTCCCCCTGGAGGGGGAAGGAACACTGAAGCTTTCTTT. This gives the protein CSAPPGGGRNTEAFF.

This clonotype occurred many times. The genes are TRBV3-1 and TRBJ1-4; no firm D call. V lost 1 base, J lost 4 bases, and 13 bases lay in between. Per the germline V gene, CDR1 is LGHDT and CDR2 is YNNKEL (reference sequence). The CDR3 runs to 16 residues. DNA for the CDR3: TGTGCCAGCAGCCAAGGATCGGCAGGCCTTAATGAAAAACTGTTTTTT. Translated: CASSQGSAGLNEKLFF.

This clonotype was counted a few times. The rearrangement uses TRBV14 and TRBJ1-1; TRBD1 matches at 7 bases. The CDR3 has 15 amino acids. V lost 4 bases, J lost 4 bases, and 9 bases stayed unmatched. The germline gives CDR1 SGHDN, CDR2 FVKESK. CDR3 in amino acids: CASSLSRQGFTEAFF. The CDR3, as DNA: TGTGCCAGCAGCCTCAGCCGACAGGGTTTCACTGAAGCTTTCTTT.

This clonotype was seen at least ten times. V is TRBV5-1 and J is TRBJ2-1; TRBD1 matches 8 bases. J lost 8 bases, V lost 4 bases, and 8 bases had no gene match. This CDR3 comprises 14 residues. Germline V gives CDR1 SGHRS, CDR2 YFSETQ. CDR3 DNA sequence: TGCGCCAGCAGCCCCAGGACAGGGATCGATGAGCAGTTCTTC. As protein: CASSPRTGIDEQFF.

The V call is TRBV28, the J call TRBJ2-3; D tentatively fits TRBD1 or TRBD2 (5 bases each). The germline CDR1 and CDR2 sequences are MDHEN and SYDVKM. This CDR3 has 14 residues. V lost 2 bases and J lost 7, with 13 bases in between. The CDR3 nucleotides are TGTGCCAGCAGTTTAGCTCAACCGGGGCATACGCAGTATTTT. Encoded protein: CASSLAQPGHTQYF.

This clonotype was seen a single time. The gene calls are TRBV7-3 and TRBJ1-3, with unresolved D. CDR3 length: 17 amino acids. Trimming stripped 4 bases from V and 3 bases from J, with 19 bases between. Looked up from germline, CDR1 is SGHTA and CDR2 is FQGTGA. CDR3 sequence (DNA): TGTGCCAGCAGCTCAGGCCCCGGACGGGCGGATGGAAACACCATATATTTT. As protein: CASSSGPGRADGNTIYF.

This sequence joins TRBV19 and TRBJ2-7; D call uncertain. Germline CDR1 LNHDA, CDR2 SQIVND (reference sequence). V lost 3 bases and J 2 bases, leaving 5 bases between the germline ends. The CDR3 sequence is 12 residues long. In DNA form, the CDR3 reads TGTGCCAGTAGTATGGGGACCTACGAGCAGTACTTC. Protein sequence: CASSMGTYEQYF. The whole variable domain, remainder taken from reference TRBV19 and TRBJ2-7, is DGGITQSPKYLFRKEGQNVTLSCEQNLNHDAMYWYRQDPGQGLRLIYYSQIVNDFQKGDIAEGYSVSREKKESFPLTVTSAQKNPTAFYLCASSMGTYEQYFGPGTRLTVT.

This clonotype came up a few times. The rearrangement joins TRBV18 to TRBJ1-1; no reliable D call. Germline CDR1 and CDR2: KGHSH and LQKENI. The V end was cut by 2 bases, the J end by 1 base, with 11 bases between. This CDR3 has 15 amino acids. CDR3 DNA: TGTGCCAGCTCACCATATCAACGGGGGAACACTGAAGCTTTCTTT. Residues: CASSPYQRGNTEAFF.

This clonotype was seen a few times. A much larger clonotype is one base distant, so this may be a read error. This chain uses TRBV6-2 or TRBV6-3 with TRBJ2-7; possible D gene TRBD2, 7 bases. The CDR3 is 17 residues long. Germline-derived CDR1 and CDR2 are MNHEY and SVGEGT. V lost 6 bases to trimming and J lost 2 bases, with 23 bases between them. The CDR3 DNA reads TGTGCCAGCAGACCCAGCGGGGCGGGGGCTCCCCCCTACGAGCAGTACTTC. This encodes CASRPSGAGAPPYEQYF.

The chain couples TRBV7-9 to TRBJ2-5; D is undetermined. In germline, CDR1 is SEHNR, CDR2 FQNEAQ (reference sequence). Trimming took off 4 bases at V and 5 bases at J, with 17 bases between the two ends. CDR3 size: 15 residues. The DNA for the CDR3 is TGTGCCAGCAGCTCCAGAGGCGGAACTCGGGAGACCCAGTACTTC. Amino acids: CASSSRGGTRETQYF. Supplemented by reference TRBV7-9 and TRBJ2-5, the full variable domain reads DTGVSQNPRHKITKRGQNVTFRCDPISEHNRLYWYRQTLGQGPEFLTYFQNEAQLEKSRLLSDRFSAERPKGSFSTLEIQRTEQGDSAMYLCASSSRGGTRETQYFGPGTRLLVL.

There are a few counts of this clonotype. Sequence at one end of the junction differs from germline and may be a read error. The rearrangement links TRBV12-3 or TRBV12-4 to TRBJ1-1; D is ambiguous. This CDR3 comprises 17 residues. As DNA, the CDR3 is TGTGCCAGCAGTTTAGTGTTGAGGTCCCCGATGAACACTGAAGCTCTCTTT. Protein product: CASSLVLRSPMNTEALF.

This clonotype was seen ten or more times. This CDR3 is CASPLFRQRPNEQFF. The CDR3 region has the DNA TGTGCCAGCCCCCTATTCCGCCAGCGACCCAATGAGCAGTTCTTC. The chain uses TRBV7-8 and TRBJ2-1; D gene uncertain. CDR1 and CDR2 from the germline V gene are SGHVS and FQNEAQ. Trimming pared 8 bases from V and 6 bases from J, leaving 20 bases between. CDR3 length: 15 amino acids.

Many counts were recorded for this clonotype. The chain has TRBV29-1 and TRBJ2-2; 11 bases map to TRBD1. Germline lookup yields CDR1 SQVTM and CDR2 ANQGSEA. The V gene end was trimmed by 6 bases and the J gene end by 5 bases; junction bases not matched to a gene: 5. This CDR3 has 14 amino acids. This chain's CDR3 is CSVGQGVRTGELFF. CDR3 DNA: TGCAGCGTGGGACAGGGGGTCCGTACCGGGGAGCTGTTTTTT.

This clonotype was seen at least ten times. This chain joins TRBV27 and TRBJ1-2; D perhaps matches TRBD1 (6 bases). V was clipped by 6 bases and J by 0 bases, with 20 bases between them. Germline lookup yields CDR1 MNHEY and CDR2 SMNVEV (reference sequence). There are 17 residues in the CDR3. The CDR3 DNA follows: TGTGCCAGCAGGAACGCCGGGACAAGTATTACTAACTATGGCTACACCTTC. The encoded protein is CASRNAGTSITNYGYTF.